The present TCR beta chain was sequenced within a study of blood T cell repertoires in COVID-19. Looked up from germline, CDR1 is SGDLS and CDR2 is YYNGEE. The junction had 10 bases not matched to a gene; V was cut back by 0 bases and J by 2 bases. The CDR3 has 18 amino acids. The method was immunoSEQ multiplex PCR; TCRdb's version includes in-frame clones alone and lacks a portion of them. Seen here are fewer than 250,000 clones, over 70% observed once, and the top ten hold about 4%. The TCR originated in a woman aged 30 to 39 who had been exposed to COVID-19. The sequenced sample consisted of PBMCs or T cells enriched from blood (not recorded which). This chain links TRBV9 with TRBJ1-3; 8 positions agree with TRBD1. The CDR3 reads CASSVAPTQGAAGNTIYF. For the CDR3, the DNA is TGTGCCAGCAGCGTAGCTCCGACCCAGGGGGCAGCTGGAAACACCATATATTTT. The full variable domain, rest sourced from reference TRBV9 and TRBJ1-3, is DSGVTQTPKHLITATGQRVTLRCSPRSGDLSVYWYQQSLDQGLQFLIQYYNGEERAKGNILERFSAQQFPDLHSELNLSSLELGDSALYFCASSVAPTQGAAGNTIYFGEGSWLTVV.